Listed below are T cell receptor beta chains from one sample, sequenced in a study of control samples from healthy donors and cancer patients. The assay was immunoSEQ multiplex PCR, and TCRdb's table has in-frame clones only and misses some. The sample lists tens of thousands of clones, 70% to 85% occurring once. Sequenced material: PBMCs. The receptor set was obtained from a man aged 55 to 70 with head and neck cancer. The CDR3 runs from the conserved cysteine through the conserved F or W. A D gene is named only where the DNA matches it firmly. The size field is filled for only some rows; it gives once, few, many or a size class.

>TRBV29-1|TRBJ2-5|.|.
TGCAGCGTTTATTTCGGGGAGACCCAGTACTTC
CSVYFGETQYF
>TRBV5-1|TRBJ2-1|.|TRBD2
TGCGCCAGCAGGGGTCTCGCGGGAGCAGCCAATGAGCAGTTCTTC
CASRGLAGAANEQFF
>TRBV19|TRBJ1-5|.|TRBD1
TGTGCCAGTAGTTGGGAGATGGACAGGGGGCAGGGTCAGCCCCAGCATTTT
CASSWEMDRGQGQPQHF
>TRBV7-2|TRBJ2-2|.|.
TGTGCCAGCAACGGCCGTTACACCGGGGAGCTGTTTTTT
CASNGRYTGELFF
>TRBV2|TRBJ1-5|.|.
TGTGCCAGCAGTACTCAGGGGCGGGGTCAGCCCCAGCATTTT
CASSTQGRGQPQHF
>TRBV28|TRBJ2-5|.|.
TGTGCCAGCAGTTTTGTTGGGAGCACCCAGTACTTC
CASSFVGSTQYF
>TRBV3-1/TRBV3-2|TRBJ1-2|few|.
TGTGCCAGCAGCCTTATCCCGGGGGTGCTAGCCAACTATGGCTACACCTTC
CASSLIPGVLANYGYTF
>TRBV11-3|TRBJ2-7|.|TRBD2
TGTGCCAGCAGCCCGGGGGGAACCTACGAGCAGTACTTC
CASSPGGTYEQYF
>TRBV19|TRBJ2-7|.|.
TGTGCCAGTAGTGCCAACAGGGAAACATACGAGCAGTACTTC
CASSANRETYEQYF
>TRBV27|TRBJ2-7|.|TRBD2
TGTGCCAGCGCAACGGGACTAGCAGCGTACGAGCAGTACTTC
CASATGLAAYEQYF
>TRBV5-8|TRBJ1-2|few|.
TGTGCCAGCAGCTTGGAAAGGGGTGTACTTAGCTACACCTTC
CASSLERGVLSYTF
>TRBV28|TRBJ1-2|.|TRBD1
TGTGCCAGCAGTCTACGGACAGGACCTCGCTGGGGCTATGGCTACACCTTC
CASSLRTGPRWGYGYTF
>TRBV11-3|TRBJ2-1|.|TRBD2
TGTGCCAGCAGCTTACAGGCGGGAGATTACAATGAGCAGTTCTTC
CASSLQAGDYNEQFF
>TRBV9|TRBJ1-2|.|.
TGTGCCAGCAGCGTAGGATGGGGGGCTCGGGACTATGGCTACACCTTC
CASSVGWGARDYGYTF
>TRBV29-1|TRBJ1-2|once|.
TGCAGCGTTGAAGAACCTGGGAGCGGGGGCTACACCTTC
CSVEEPGSGGYTF
>TRBV27|TRBJ1-5|.|.
TGTGCCAGCAGTTTATCGTTAGGGGTCGGCAATCAGCCCCAGCATTTT
CASSLSLGVGNQPQHF
>TRBV2|TRBJ1-1|.|.
TGTGCCAGCAGTGAATGGGGTAGGACTGAAGCTTTCTTT
CASSEWGRTEAFF
>TRBV7-2|TRBJ2-5|.|.
TGTGCCAGCAGCTTTAGAGGTTCTTTGTACCAAGAGACCCAGTACTTC
CASSFRGSLYQETQYF
>TRBV9|TRBJ2-1|.|.
TGTGCCAGCAGCTCCTCGGACCGGGGTGAGCAGTTCTTC
CASSSSDRGEQFF
>TRBV4-2|TRBJ2-3|once|.
TGTGCCAGCAGCGGTAGGACTACCCCGGGTTGGGGCGTAGATACGCAGTATTTT
CASSGRTTPGWGVDTQYF
>TRBV6-6|TRBJ1-5|.|.
TGTGCCACCACCGATCCCGGGGCCAGGCCCCAGCATTTT
CATTDPGARPQHF
>TRBV27|TRBJ2-7|.|.
TGTGCCAGCAGTTCCCTCGGCTCGGGCGAGCAGTACTTC
CASSSLGSGEQYF
>TRBV30|TRBJ1-1|.|.
TGTGCCTGGAGTGTGGGGGGTTTGGACACTGAAGCTTTCTTT
CAWSVGGLDTEAFF
>TRBV5-4|TRBJ2-3|.|.
TGTGCCAGCAGCAACGATCTGGGCACAGATACGCAGTATTTT
CASSNDLGTDTQYF
>TRBV5-4|TRBJ2-7|.|.
TGTGCCAGCAGCCCCCAGGGCTACGAGCAGTACTTC
CASSPQGYEQYF
>TRBV19|TRBJ1-1|.|TRBD1
TGTGCCAGCCTAAACAGGGGGGACAGAACTGAAGCTTTCTTT
CASLNRGDRTEAFF
>TRBV24-1|TRBJ2-2|once|.
TGTGCCACAGAGGGGACACCGAACACCGGGGAGCTGTTTTTT
CATEGTPNTGELFF
>TRBV2|TRBJ1-5|.|.
TGTGCCAGCAGTGAGGAGGCGTATCAGCCCCAGCATTTT
CASSEEAYQPQHF
>TRBV6-2/TRBV6-3|TRBJ1-3|.|.
TGTGCCAGCAGTTATGACGAGGGACGCAACTTTTTT
CASSYDEGRNFF
>TRBV6-5|TRBJ2-2|.|.
TGTGCCAGCTACAGGGCCGATATCGGGGAGCTGTTTTTT
CASYRADIGELFF
>TRBV7-9|TRBJ1-5|.|.
TGTGCCAGCGAAGGTGACAATCAGCCCCAGCATTTT
CASEGDNQPQHF
>TRBV29-1|TRBJ2-1|.|.
TGCAGCGTTGGAGACTACAATGAGCAGTTCTTC
CSVGDYNEQFF
>TRBV28|TRBJ1-1|.|TRBD1
TGTGCCAGCAATTCGCGGACAGGGAGGACTGAAGCTTTCTTT
CASNSRTGRTEAFF
>TRBV11-3|TRBJ2-5|.|.
TGTGCCAGCAGCTTAGACTCTCAAGAGACCCAGTACTTC
CASSLDSQETQYF
>TRBV28|TRBJ2-3|.|.
TGTGCCAGCAGTTCGGACATGTATACGCAGTATTTT
CASSSDMYTQYF
>TRBV3-1/TRBV3-2|TRBJ2-3|.|TRBD2
TGTGCCAGCAGGACTAGCGCCTCAGATACGCAGTATTTT
CASRTSASDTQYF
>TRBV5-6|TRBJ2-3|few|TRBD2
TGTGCCAGCAGCACAACTAGCGGGAGTCGGACAGATACGCAGTATTTT
CASSTTSGSRTDTQYF
>TRBV2|TRBJ1-1|.|.
TGTGCCAGCAGTGTGATCACATCTCACACTGAAGCTTTCTTT
CASSVITSHTEAFF
>TRBV24-1|TRBJ2-5|.|.
TGTGCCACCAGTGATTGGGTCACAGAGACCCAGTACTTC
CATSDWVTETQYF
>TRBV19|TRBJ2-5|.|.
TGTGCCAGTAGTATCATGGGGGCAGCAGAGACCCAGTACTTC
CASSIMGAAETQYF
>TRBV20-1|TRBJ2-5|.|.
TGCAGTGCAGCCAGTTGGGAGACCCAGTACTTC
CSAASWETQYF
>TRBV5-4|TRBJ2-6|.|.
TGTGCCAGCAGCTCCGACAGGCGCTCTGGGGCCAACGTCCTGACTTTC
CASSSDRRSGANVLTF
>TRBV5-5|TRBJ2-1|few|.
TGTGCCAGCAGCTTTAGCGTTTCCTACAATGAGCAGTTCTTC
CASSFSVSYNEQFF
>TRBV6-5|TRBJ1-2|.|.
TGTGCCAGCAGTTACGTGGCCCAGGGCTATGGCTACACCTTC
CASSYVAQGYGYTF
>TRBV6-5|TRBJ1-4|medium-sized|.
TGTGCCAGCAGCCTGAATCAGGGGCTTTATGAAAAACTGTTTTTT
CASSLNQGLYEKLFF
>TRBV28|TRBJ1-5|once|.
TGTGCCAGCAGTCCCTTACTCAGGGTAAATCAGCCCCAGCATTTT
CASSPLLRVNQPQHF
>TRBV12-3/TRBV12-4|TRBJ2-1|once|.
TGTGCCAGCAGTTTGGGAGGATCTGATGAGCAGTTCTTC
CASSLGGSDEQFF
>TRBV7-2|TRBJ1-6|.|.
TGTGCCAGCAGCTTAATCAATTCACCCCTCCACTTT
CASSLINSPLHF
>TRBV13|TRBJ2-7|.|.
TGTGCCAGCAGCCTCCAGATTGACTCCTACGAGCAGTACTTC
CASSLQIDSYEQYF
>TRBV5-4|TRBJ2-1|few|.
TGTGCCAGCAGCTTGGTCGCGGAATACAATGAGCAGTTCTTC
CASSLVAEYNEQFF
>TRBV7-9|TRBJ2-2|.|.
TGTGCCAGCAGCTCTATAGCGTCGAACACCGGGGAGCTGTTTTTT
CASSSIASNTGELFF
>TRBV5-1|TRBJ2-3|.|TRBD2
TGCGCCAGCAAAACGGGAGGGCCCCCAGATACGCAGTATTTT
CASKTGGPPDTQYF
>TRBV7-8|TRBJ1-4|.|.
TGTGCCAGCAGCTTAGTACCTAGGGCTAATGAAAAACTGTTTTTT
CASSLVPRANEKLFF
>TRBV4-1|TRBJ2-1|.|TRBD2
TGCGCCAGCAGCCAACCGTCGACTAGCGGGAGGGCTAGAGGGCAGTTCTTC
CASSQPSTSGRARGQFF
>TRBV5-4|TRBJ2-5|.|.
TGTGCCAGCAGCTGGGCGGAGGGATGGGATCGGGGCCAAGAGACCCAGTACTTC
CASSWAEGWDRGQETQYF
>TRBV7-2|TRBJ2-2|.|TRBD2
TGTGCCAGCAGCCTTAGACTAGCGGGAGGGCGCACGACCGGGGAGCTGTTTTTT
CASSLRLAGGRTTGELFF
>TRBV5-1|TRBJ2-5|.|.
TGCGCCAGCAGCTTAGGGATACAAGAGACCCAGTACTTC
CASSLGIQETQYF
>TRBV28|TRBJ2-2|.|TRBD1
TGTGCCAGCACCGGACAGGGGGGGACCGGGGAGCTGTTTTTT
CASTGQGGTGELFF
>TRBV25-1|TRBJ2-7|.|.
TGTGCCAGCAGTGATGGAGCAGGGTTCTACGAGCAGTACTTC
CASSDGAGFYEQYF
>TRBV6-5|TRBJ2-3|.|.
TGTGCCAGCAGTTCAAGCACAGATACGCAGTATTTT
CASSSSTDTQYF